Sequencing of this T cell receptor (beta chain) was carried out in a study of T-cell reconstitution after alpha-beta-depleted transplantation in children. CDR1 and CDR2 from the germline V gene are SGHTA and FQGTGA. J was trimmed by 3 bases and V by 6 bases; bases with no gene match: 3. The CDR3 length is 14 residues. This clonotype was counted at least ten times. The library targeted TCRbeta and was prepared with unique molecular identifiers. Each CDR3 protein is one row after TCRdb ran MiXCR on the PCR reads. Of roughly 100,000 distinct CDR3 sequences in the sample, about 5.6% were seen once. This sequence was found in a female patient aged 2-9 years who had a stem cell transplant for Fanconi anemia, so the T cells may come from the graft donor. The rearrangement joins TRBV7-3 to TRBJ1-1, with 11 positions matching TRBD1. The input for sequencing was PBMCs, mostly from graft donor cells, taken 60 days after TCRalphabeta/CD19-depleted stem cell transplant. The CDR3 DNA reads TGTGCCAGCAGTCGGACAGGGGGCTACACTGAAGCTTTCTTT. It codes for CASSRTGGYTEAFF.